This T cell receptor (beta chain) was captured in a study of cytomegalovirus exposure and HLA in healthy donors. Use of 60 Vbeta and 13 Jbeta primers characterized the PCR. Here immunoSEQ multiplex PCR was the method, and the copy in TCRdb shows in-frame clones only, minus some. In the table there are 150,000 to 200,000 clones, more than 75% of which are singletons. The CDR3 spans 15 residues. Per germline, CDR1 LGHNA and CDR2 YSLEER. After removal of 0 bases from V and 5 bases from J, the junction contained 3 bases not matched to a gene. Sequencing input: PBMCs. This receptor was identified in a male donor in good health and CMV-seropositive. This chain links TRBV4-3 with TRBJ2-7; 11 bases are a match to TRBD2. This chain's CDR3 is CASSQDPSGRNEQYF. DNA of the CDR3: TGCGCCAGCAGCCAAGATCCTAGCGGGAGGAACGAGCAGTACTTC.